These 16 T cell receptor beta chains share one sample of origin, sequenced in a study of OX40 agonist ivuxolimab in advanced cancers. The assay was immunoSEQ multiplex PCR, and TCRdb's table has in-frame clones only and misses some. Of over 90,000 clones in the sample, around 89% were seen once. Sequencing used CD4+ or CD8+ T cells sorted from blood, obtained in a trial of the OX40 agonist ivuxolimab. The receptors derive from an adult with an advanced solid tumor such as melanoma, head and neck, liver or kidney cancer.

The chain is built from TRBV6-5 and TRBJ1-2; perhaps TRBD1 as D (5 bases). The ends were cut back, 6 bases at V and 4 bases at J, with 15 bases in the middle. The germline CDR1 and CDR2 sequences are MNHEY and SVGAGI. The CDR3 runs to 14 residues. CDR3 DNA sequence: TGTGCCAGCAGCCGCGGGGCATCTAGCTATGGCTACACCTTC. Protein product: CASSRGASSYGYTF.

The genes are TRBV29-1 and TRBJ2-1; D is unclear. The CDR3 runs to 12 residues. Trimming took 4 bases from V and 5 from J, leaving 9 bases between them. CDR1 and CDR2 from the germline V gene are SQVTM and ANQGSEA. This CDR3 is CSVAPADNEQFF. CDR3 nucleotide sequence: TGCAGCGTTGCCCCCGCCGACAATGAGCAGTTCTTC.

This chain connects TRBV10-3 to TRBJ1-1; the D gene is possibly TRBD1 (6 bases). Trimming removed 4 bases at V and 5 bases at J, with 14 bases between. The germline gives CDR1 ENHRY, CDR2 SYGVKD. The CDR3 sequence is 14 residues long. CDR3 sequence: CAISGGQGITEAFF. The CDR3 DNA reads as TGTGCCATCAGTGGAGGTCAGGGGATTACTGAAGCTTTCTTT.

The rearrangement joins TRBV6-1 to TRBJ1-1, with unresolved D. V was trimmed by 4 bases and J by 4 bases, leaving 13 bases between them. The length of the CDR3 is 14 residues. CDR1 and CDR2 from the germline V gene are MNHNS and SASEGT. The CDR3 coding sequence is TGTGCCAGCAGTGCCCAAAGGGATAGCACTGAAGCTTTCTTT. Translation gives CASSAQRDSTEAFF.

The J gene is TRBJ2-2, the V gene TRBV6-1; 13 bases map to TRBD2. The V gene end was trimmed by 6 bases and the J gene end by 4 bases; junction bases not matched to a gene: 2. The CDR3 is 15 residues long. Germline values: CDR1 MNHNS, CDR2 SASEGT. CDR3 sequence (DNA): TGTGCCAGCAGGGGACTAGCGGGAAGCACCGGGGAGCTGTTTTTT. This gives the protein CASRGLAGSTGELFF.

This clone has ten or more counts. The rearrangement links TRBV30 to TRBJ1-2, with a weak D call TRBD1 (6 bases). V was clipped by 0 bases and J by 5 bases, with 13 bases between them. CDR3 length: 14 amino acids. CDR1 is GTSNPN, CDR2 SVGIG, per germline (reference sequence). The CDR3 nucleotides read TGTGCCTGGAGTGTAAAATCAGGGGCTTATGGCTACACCTTC. It yields the protein CAWSVKSGAYGYTF.

This rearrangement joins TRBV5-4 to TRBJ1-1; D might be TRBD1 (5 bases). Germline values: CDR1 SGHNT, CDR2 YYREEE (reference sequence). There are 14 residues in the CDR3. The ends were cut back, 3 bases at V and 11 bases at J, with 20 bases in the middle. CDR3 sequence reads: CASSSFDRSTRAFF. CDR3 coding DNA: TGTGCCAGCAGCTCCTTTGACAGATCTACTCGCGCTTTCTTT.

The chain combines TRBV5-4 with TRBJ1-2; TRBD1 matches 8 bases. Germline loops: CDR1 SGHNT, CDR2 YYREEE (reference sequence). The CDR3 covers 15 residues. V dropped 4 bases and J dropped 1; count of bases not matched to a gene: 6. The CDR3 DNA follows: TGTGCCAGCAGCCGGAGGGACAGGCGTAACTATGGCTACACCTTC. Its protein product is CASSRRDRRNYGYTF. The full variable domain, with the rest looked up from reference TRBV5-4 and TRBJ1-2, is ETGVTQSPTHLIKTRGQQVTLRCSSQSGHNTVSWYQQALGQGPQFIFQYYREEENGRGNFPPRFSGLQFPNYSSELNVNALELDDSALYLCASSRRDRRNYGYTFGSGTRLTVV.

A note on this clone: The same CDR3 also results from other DNA sequences found in this sample. The V call is TRBV6-1, the J call TRBJ2-5, with 10 bases identical to TRBD1. The ends lost 4 bases at V and 5 bases at J; junction bases unmatched: 4. Germline V gene sequence: CDR1 MNHNS, CDR2 SASEGT. This CDR3 is 14 amino acids long. Here the CDR3 reads CASSGQGARETQYF. The CDR3 DNA follows: TGTGCCAGCAGTGGACAGGGGGCAAGGGAGACCCAGTACTTC.

The V call is TRBV5-4, the J call TRBJ1-2; no clear D. CDR3 length equals 15 residues. The germline V gene encodes CDR1 SGHNT and CDR2 YYREEE (reference sequence). Trimming removed 0 bases from V and 2 bases from J, with 11 bases in between. CDR3 DNA: TGTGCCAGCAGCTTGGCCGATGGACGGAACTATGGCTACACCTTC. Its translation is CASSLADGRNYGYTF. Drawing the rest from reference TRBV5-4 and TRBJ1-2, the complete variable domain is ETGVTQSPTHLIKTRGQQVTLRCSSQSGHNTVSWYQQALGQGPQFIFQYYREEENGRGNFPPRFSGLQFPNYSSELNVNALELDDSALYLCASSLADGRNYGYTFGSGTRLTVV.

The chain joins TRBV28 to TRBJ2-5; D not certain. This CDR3 comprises 12 residues. Germline CDR1 MDHEN, CDR2 SYDVKM. V was trimmed by 8 bases and J by 5 bases, leaving 12 bases between them. As DNA, the CDR3 is TGTGCCAGCGGGCCCGGGTTGGAGACCCAGTACTTC. Its translation: CASGPGLETQYF. The whole variable domain, filled in from reference TRBV28 and TRBJ2-5, reads DVKVTQSSRYLVKRTGEKVFLECVQDMDHENMFWYRQDPGLGLRLIYFSYDVKMKEKGDIPEGYSVSREKKERFSLILESASTNQTSMYLCASGPGLETQYFGPGTRLLVL.

The CDR3 here is CASSYEGATGNTIYF. CDR3 coding DNA: TGTGCCAGCAGTTACGAAGGGGCTACTGGAAACACCATATATTTT. The V gene is TRBV6-5, the J gene TRBJ1-3, with a tentative D call TRBD1 (5 bases). CDR1 and CDR2 from the germline V gene are MNHEY and SVGAGI. This CDR3 spans 15 amino acids. The germline V and J ends were trimmed by 2 bases and 2 bases, with 10 bases remaining between them.

The chain has TRBV6-6 and TRBJ2-7, with 8 nucleotides matching TRBD1. The CDR3 has 15 amino acids. Unmatched junction bases numbered 8, after V lost 0 bases and J lost 7 bases. Germline lookup yields CDR1 MNHNY and CDR2 SVGAGI (reference sequence). The DNA for the CDR3 is TGTGCCAGCAGTTACTCGAGTGACAGGGGTGATGAGCAGTACTTC. Its translation: CASSYSSDRGDEQYF.

The rearrangement joins TRBV28 to TRBJ1-4; D not resolved. CDR3 length: 14 amino acids. Germline CDR1 and CDR2: MDHEN and SYDVKM. The germline V and J ends were trimmed by 2 bases and 6 bases, with 10 bases remaining between them. The CDR3 spells CASSLVGNDEKLFF. As DNA, the CDR3 is TGTGCCAGCAGTTTAGTTGGGAATGATGAAAAACTGTTTTTT.

The chain combines TRBV6-5 with TRBJ1-2; D may be TRBD1 (6 bases). Trimming pared 6 bases from V and 6 bases from J, leaving 20 bases between. The CDR3 length is 15 residues. Germline assignment: CDR1 MNHEY and CDR2 SVGAGI. CDR3 DNA sequence: TGTGCCAGCAGCCGATCGTTAAACAGGGCTGATGGCTACACCTTC. Its protein product is CASSRSLNRADGYTF.

The CDR3 region has the DNA TGTGCCAGCACCCGAGACAGGGGGACCTACAATGAGCAGTTCTTC. This encodes CASTRDRGTYNEQFF. The chain uses TRBV2 and TRBJ2-1, with 9 bases lining up with TRBD1. Trimming removed 7 bases from V and 2 bases from J; junction bases left unmatched: 6. The CDR3 is made up of 15 amino acids. Germline CDR1 is SNHLY and CDR2 is FYNNEI.